This is a list of T cell receptor beta chains from one sample in a study of human T cells and chemical hapten exposure. TCRdb re-called the RACE reads through MiXCR, storing one row per CDR3 protein. Altogether tens of thousands of distinct CDR3 sequences are present, roughly 7.6% being singletons, with the ten largest covering roughly 1.3%. Specimen: whole blood, collected in connection with sensitization to the hapten diphenylcyclopropenone (DPC). These receptors originate from a woman aged 45 to 65 with alopecia areata. Some clones in this sample may be carry-over from other donors' samples. The CDR3 runs from the conserved cysteine through the conserved F or W. The D gene is left open where the match is weak. Where a row states a size, it is once, few, many or the class of an expanded clone; other rows omit it.

.	.	TRBJ2-1	TRBV11-2	CASSLAGNEQFF	TGTGCCAGCAGCTTAGCTGGCAATGAGCAGTTCTTC
many	TRBD2	TRBJ2-2	TRBV25-1	CASSSRGTSANTGELFF	TGTGCCAGCAGTAGCCGCGGGACTAGCGCGAACACCGGGGAGCTGTTTTTT
many	.	TRBJ2-3	TRBV28	CASSFQGPSGDTQYF	TGTGCCAGCAGTTTCCAGGGCCCCTCGGGAGATACGCAGTATTTT
few	.	TRBJ2-7	TRBV20-1	CSARGDTYEQYF	TGCAGTGCTAGGGGGGACACCTACGAGCAGTACTTC
many	TRBD2	TRBJ2-5	TRBV28	CASSTHPGAGVVETQYF	TGTGCCAGCAGCACCCACCCTGGAGCGGGAGTGGTGGAGACCCAGTACTTC
many	.	TRBJ2-7	TRBV12-3/TRBV12-4	CASSLRGSGYEQYF	TGTGCCAGCAGTCTCAGGGGCTCTGGGTACGAGCAGTACTTC
many	TRBD1	TRBJ1-2	TRBV3-1	CASSPRPGQGIGGYTF	TGTGCCAGCAGCCCGCGGCCGGGACAGGGAATAGGTGGCTACACCTTC
few	TRBD2	TRBJ2-1	TRBV20-1	CSALTSGGSYNEQFF	TGCAGTGCATTGACTAGCGGGGGCTCCTACAATGAGCAGTTCTTC
many	.	TRBJ1-1	TRBV9	CASSERVLGGGAFF	TGTGCCAGCAGCGAGAGGGTCCTCGGGGGTGGCGCTTTCTTT
few	TRBD2	TRBJ2-7	TRBV18	CASSPLDGLGEQYF	TGTGCCAGCTCACCACTCGACGGACTAGGGGAGCAGTACTTC
many	TRBD1	TRBJ1-4	TRBV3-1	CASSPGTGGRNEKLFF	TGTGCCAGCAGCCCGGGGACAGGGGGCCGAAATGAAAAACTGTTTTTT
.	TRBD2	TRBJ2-7	TRBV18	CASSPGTSGALVGEQYF	TGTGCCAGCTCACCGGGGACTAGCGGGGCCCTCGTAGGAGAGCAGTACTTC
few	TRBD2	TRBJ2-7	TRBV9	CASSVGGSDSYEQYF	TGTGCCAGCAGCGTAGGCGGGAGTGACTCCTACGAGCAGTACTTC
many	.	TRBJ1-5	TRBV19	CASSWGGTPQHF	TGTGCCAGTAGCTGGGGGGGTACGCCCCAGCATTTT
.	.	TRBJ2-1	TRBV3-1	CASSQAPGAYNEQFF	TGTGCCAGCAGCCAAGCTCCGGGGGCCTACAATGAGCAGTTCTTC
many	.	TRBJ2-3	TRBV20-1	CSAGRQTDTQYF	TGCAGTGCTGGACGGCAGACAGATACGCAGTATTTT
many	TRBD2	TRBJ2-1	TRBV6-5	CASRRTSGRKNNEQFF	TGTGCCAGCAGACGCACTAGCGGGAGAAAGAACAATGAGCAGTTCTTC
many	.	TRBJ1-5	TRBV21-1	CASSKQGAYNSNQPQHF	TGTGCCAGCAGCAAACAGGGGGCCTACAATAGCAATCAGCCCCAGCATTTT
many	.	TRBJ2-1	TRBV11-3	CASSFAGSRNEQFF	TGTGCCAGCAGCTTCGCCGGGTCCCGCAATGAGCAGTTCTTC
.	.	TRBJ2-7	TRBV20-1	CSAREAQKVYEQYF	TGCAGTGCTAGAGAAGCGCAAAAGGTCTACGAGCAGTACTTC
few	.	TRBJ2-7	TRBV20-1	CSARRDIYEQYF	TGCAGTGCTAGAAGGGATATCTACGAGCAGTACTTC
many	.	TRBJ2-5	TRBV28	CASSWGQGGAAKRTQYF	TGTGCCAGCAGTTGGGGACAAGGGGGGGCCGCAAAGAGGACCCAGTACTTC
many	TRBD1	TRBJ2-3	TRBV6-2/TRBV6-3	CASRRQGRTDTQYF	TGTGCCAGCAGGCGACAGGGACGCACAGATACGCAGTATTTT
few	TRBD2	TRBJ2-3	TRBV4-3	CASSQGTSGGGDTQYF	TGCGCCAGCAGCCAAGGCACTAGCGGGGGGGGAGATACGCAGTATTTT
many	.	TRBJ2-2	TRBV28	CASSPQVTGELFF	TGTGCCAGCAGTCCCCAAGTGACCGGGGAGCTGTTTTTT
many	.	TRBJ2-1	TRBV20-1	CSAETYNEQFF	TGCAGTGCAGAAACCTACAATGAGCAGTTCTTC
few	TRBD2	TRBJ2-2	TRBV28	CASSWASGGELFF	TGTGCCAGCAGTTGGGCTAGCGGCGGGGAGCTGTTTTTT
few	.	TRBJ2-7	TRBV29-1	CSVGQIPYEQYF	TGCAGCGTCGGACAGATACCCTACGAGCAGTACTTC
many	.	TRBJ2-5	TRBV11-2	CASSFGSETQYF	TGTGCCAGCAGCTTCGGTTCCGAGACCCAGTACTTC
.	.	TRBJ2-2	TRBV28	CASSLRHRNTGELFF	TGTGCCAGCAGTTTGAGGCATCGGAACACCGGGGAGCTGTTTTTT
.	.	TRBJ1-2	TRBV7-8	CASSPQGRDYGYTF	TGTGCCAGCAGCCCCCAGGGGCGCGACTATGGCTACACCTTC
few	.	TRBJ2-1	TRBV6-5	CASSSSPGNYNEQFF	TGTGCCAGCAGTTCCTCACCGGGAAACTACAATGAGCAGTTCTTC
many	.	TRBJ1-1	TRBV7-3	CASSLSGANTEAFF	TGTGCCAGCAGCTTATCGGGGGCGAACACTGAAGCTTTCTTT
few	.	TRBJ1-1	TRBV6-5	CASSYTRTGNTEAFF	TGTGCCAGCAGTTACACAAGGACGGGTAACACTGAAGCTTTCTTT
many	.	TRBJ2-7	TRBV20-1	CSARDKSGPYEQYF	TGCAGTGCTAGAGATAAGAGCGGCCCCTACGAGCAGTACTTC
.	.	TRBJ2-1	TRBV7-2	CASSLEGGGYNEQFF	TGTGCCAGCAGCTTAGAGGGGGGCGGCTACAATGAGCAGTTCTTC
.	.	TRBJ2-3	TRBV6-2/TRBV6-3	CASSPLEDTQYF	TGTGCCAGCAGTCCTCTTGAGGATACGCAGTATTTT
many	.	TRBJ1-2	TRBV5-6	CASSLDRNYGYTF	TGTGCCAGCAGCCTAGACAGGAACTATGGCTACACCTTC
many	TRBD2	TRBJ2-3	TRBV6-1	CASSELAASTDTQYF	TGTGCCAGCAGTGAGCTAGCGGCTAGCACAGATACGCAGTATTTT
many	.	TRBJ1-1	TRBV21-1	CASSNKGNTEAFF	TGTGCCAGCAGCAATAAGGGGAACACTGAAGCTTTCTTT
few	.	TRBJ2-1	TRBV29-1	CSAGRGVSYNEQFF	TGCAGCGCGGGAAGGGGGGTCTCCTACAATGAGCAGTTCTTC
many	.	TRBJ2-3	TRBV19	CASSPQVPDTQYF	TGTGCCAGTAGTCCCCAGGTTCCCGATACGCAGTATTTT
few	.	TRBJ1-2	TRBV28	CASSLTGTRFSHGYTF	TGTGCCAGCAGTCTAACCGGGACGAGATTTTCCCATGGCTACACCTTC
many	.	TRBJ1-1	TRBV5-1	CASSFQLSMNTEAFF	TGCGCCAGCAGCTTTCAACTTTCGATGAACACTGAAGCTTTCTTT
.	.	TRBJ2-5	TRBV29-1	CSVGTGGGQYF	TGCAGCGTTGGCACAGGAGGGGGCCAGTACTTC
few	.	TRBJ2-1	TRBV7-7	CASSLTQNKLSEQFF	TGTGCTAGCAGCTTAACACAGAACAAACTTAGTGAGCAGTTCTTC
few	TRBD1	TRBJ2-5	TRBV5-1	CASSSTGGGETQYF	TGCGCCAGCAGCTCTACAGGGGGCGGGGAGACCCAGTACTTC
few	.	TRBJ2-5	TRBV20-1	CSARAMGQETQYF	TGCAGTGCTAGAGCGATGGGGCAAGAGACCCAGTACTTC
many	.	TRBJ1-1	TRBV5-5	CASSSGQNTEAFF	TGTGCCAGCAGCTCTGGACAGAACACTGAAGCTTTCTTT
few	.	TRBJ2-1	TRBV24-1	CATSDLTRLEQFF	TGTGCCACCAGTGATTTGACTAGGCTAGAGCAGTTCTTC
few	.	TRBJ2-1	TRBV29-1	CSVDSLPEQFF	TGCAGCGTTGATTCATTGCCGGAGCAGTTCTTC
.	TRBD2	TRBJ2-7	TRBV20-1	CSAFRTSGSIYEQYF	TGCAGTGCCTTTAGGACTAGCGGGAGTATTTACGAGCAGTACTTC
many	.	TRBJ1-6	TRBV10-3	CAISQQGEAPLHF	TGTGCCATCAGTCAACAGGGCGAGGCACCCCTCCACTTT